This passage covers 4 T cell receptor beta chains from one sample sequenced in a study of post-analysis software for immune sequencing data. Unique molecular identifiers had been added to the TCR beta cDNA libraries. TCRdb reprocessed the PCR reads with MiXCR, giving one entry per CDR3 protein. This table has around 150,000 distinct CDR3 sequences, 30% to 45% appearing once. The source was blood, collected after autologous hematopoietic stem cell transplantation. The receptor source for this set is a girl under 18 with multiple sclerosis.

The V call is TRBV20-1, the J call TRBJ1-5, with a weak D call TRBD1 (6 bases). V was pared by 0 bases and J by 5 bases, with 17 bases between. This CDR3 has 16 amino acids. Germline CDR1 is DFQATT and CDR2 is SNEGSKA (reference sequence). CDR3 residues: CSARDLTGTSYQPQHF. The CDR3 coding sequence is TGCAGTGCTAGAGATCTAACCGGGACATCCTATCAGCCCCAGCATTTT.

This clonotype was found a few times. The rearrangement uses TRBV12-3 or TRBV12-4 and TRBJ2-2, with D possibly matching TRBD2 (6 bases). V was clipped by 5 bases and J by 0 bases, with 13 bases between them. The CDR3 runs to 16 residues. DNA of the CDR3: TGTGCCAGCAGTGCCCGGGACTCGCCGAACACCGGGGAGCTGTTTTTT. Translated, it gives CASSARDSPNTGELFF.

The chain links TRBV20-1 to TRBJ2-2; tentatively, D is TRBD2 (7 bases). The length of the CDR3 is 15 residues. CDR1 is DFQATT and CDR2 is SNEGSKA in the germline V gene (reference sequence). V lost 5 bases, J lost 4 bases, and 17 bases lay in between. The CDR3 DNA follows: TGCAGTGCTGCACCGGGACTACAGGGCACCGGGGAGCTGTTTTTT. Protein: CSAAPGLQGTGELFF.

This clonotype has a count of ten or more. The chain joins TRBV14 to TRBJ2-1, with a tentative D call TRBD2 (5 bases). Germline V gives CDR1 SGHDN, CDR2 FVKESK. The CDR3 has 15 residues. V lost 4 bases and J 0 bases, leaving 10 bases between the germline ends. The CDR3 sequence: CASSPKRNSYNEQFF. Written as DNA, the CDR3 is TGTGCCAGCAGCCCAAAGCGGAACTCCTACAATGAGCAGTTCTTC.